Given below is one T cell receptor (beta chain) in context. This table comes from immunoSEQ multiplex PCR, and its TCRdb copy is limited to in-frame clones, with some not included. The sample lists 25,000 to 40,000 clones, roughly 86% occurring once. The data were taken from a study of T cell changes during pregnancy in multiple sclerosis. This CDR3 comprises 14 residues. V was pared by 8 bases and J by 7 bases, with 11 bases of the junction left unmatched. Looked up from germline, CDR1 is MNHNY and CDR2 is SVGAGI (reference sequence). The sequencing here drew on CD8+ T cells from peripheral blood mononuclear cells, taken before pregnancy. The sequence was obtained from a female donor with multiple sclerosis, enrolled in a pregnancy study. This chain connects TRBV6-6 to TRBJ2-1, with 7 bases aligning to TRBD2. In nucleotides, the CDR3 is TGTGCCAGCCGAAATCCGGGACTAAGGAATGAGCAGTTCTTC. Its protein product is CASRNPGLRNEQFF.